This TCR beta chain was identified during a study of shared clonotypes between healthy human individuals. Overall study findings and caveats: It was anticipated that sequencing depth would influence how many clonotypes donors shared. Of the naive CD4 clonotypes, around 4.9% were shared across several donors.

Data came from immunoSEQ multiplex PCR; TCRdb stores just in-frame clones and leaves some out. This table has around 610,000 clones, about 96% appearing once. In regard to this clone: Its antigen remains unknown.

The germline V gene encodes CDR1 SGHRS and CDR2 YFSETQ. The CDR3 runs to 16 residues. Trimming took 4 bases from V and 5 from J; bases not matched to a gene: 8. Cells designated naive CD8 were CD45RO-negative and were positively selected for CCR7, with terminally differentiated effector memory CD45RA+ cells excluded. This rearrangement joins TRBV5-1 to TRBJ2-1; 11 bases line up with TRBD2. The receptor was isolated from a woman in her twenties or thirties in good health. The sample consisted of naive CD8+ T cells sorted from blood. CDR3 in amino acids: CASSPELAGANNEQFF. CDR3 coding DNA: TGCGCCAGCAGCCCAGAACTAGCGGGAGCCAACAATGAGCAGTTCTTC.